This entry concerns a single TCR beta chain. Its specificity is unknown. Trimming took 6 bases from V and 2 from J, leaving 15 bases between them. The CDR3 runs 15 residues. Germline CDR1 is SEHNR and CDR2 is FQNEAQ (reference sequence). This entry is derived from a study of cytomegalovirus exposure and HLA in healthy donors. The wider study: Drawn from HLA-typed donors, roughly 87 million unique TCRs were held in an early data release. Overall study results and limits: Accounts indicate the classifier identified cytomegalovirus status with strong specificity and sensitivity. Equally common other TCR beta chains were less clonally expanded than HLA-associated ones, a later analysis found.

Both 60 Vbeta primers and 13 Jbeta primers went into the PCR. Sequenced by immunoSEQ multiplex PCR; TCRdb stores in-frame clones only, minus some. The sample consists of about 150,000 clones, 60% to 80% of them appearing once. The rearrangement uses TRBV7-9 and TRBJ2-3; D possibly corresponds to TRBD1 (5 bases). The sample taken for sequencing was PBMCs. The receptor comes from a woman aged 50 to 65 in good health and CMV-seropositive. CDR3 DNA sequence: TGTGCCAGCAGTCGCGATAGGGGCGTCACAGATACGCAGTATTTT. Protein product: CASSRDRGVTDTQYF.